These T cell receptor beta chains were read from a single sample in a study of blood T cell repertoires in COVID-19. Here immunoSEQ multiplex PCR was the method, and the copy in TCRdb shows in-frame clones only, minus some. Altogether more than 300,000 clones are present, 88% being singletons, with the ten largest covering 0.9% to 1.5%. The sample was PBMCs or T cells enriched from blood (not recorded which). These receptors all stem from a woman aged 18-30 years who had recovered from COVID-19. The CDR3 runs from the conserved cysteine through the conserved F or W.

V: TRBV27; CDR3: CASSRTSYNEQFF
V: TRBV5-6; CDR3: CASSLLDRDSYEQYF
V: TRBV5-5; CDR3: CASSTGQGGYGYTF
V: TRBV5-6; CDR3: CASSTRGTGETQYF
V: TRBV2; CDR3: CASSMQYGYTF
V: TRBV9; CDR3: CASSKTGGPTGELFF
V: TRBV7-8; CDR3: CASSWTDAGEQYF
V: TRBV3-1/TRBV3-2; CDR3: CASSQVLSGGSTDTQYF
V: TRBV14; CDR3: CASSQGTGNAYEQYF
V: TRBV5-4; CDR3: CASSLDRVYEQYF
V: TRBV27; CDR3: CASSPRQGTPDTQYF
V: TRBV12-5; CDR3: CASGSGGMAYNEQFF
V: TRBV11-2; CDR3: CASSRTGPGNTIYF
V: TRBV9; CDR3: CASSAHRYNEQFF
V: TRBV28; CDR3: CAGRTGPNTGELFF
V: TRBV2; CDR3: CASTTDREFFNYGYTF
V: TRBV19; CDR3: CASSTRDIGLYTEAFF
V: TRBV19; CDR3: CASSGRAGPDTQYF
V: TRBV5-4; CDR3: CASSPTEITGTLSNQPQHF
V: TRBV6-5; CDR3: CASSYLGAGYTF
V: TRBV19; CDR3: CASSIGKGYTF
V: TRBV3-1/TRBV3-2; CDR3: CASSQDPGTTRGPAGNTIYF
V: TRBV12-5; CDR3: CASGLVITGDTEAFF
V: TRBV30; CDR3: CAWNIRFGASSGNTIYF
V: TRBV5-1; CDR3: CASSTGLSYEQYF
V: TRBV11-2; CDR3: CASSPYYDSSNTEAFF
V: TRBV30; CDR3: CAWRDRTNQPQHF
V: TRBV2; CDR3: CASEFGTVNSPLHF
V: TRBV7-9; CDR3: CASSLTVNTEAFF
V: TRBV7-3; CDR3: CASSSSRQRDYGYTF
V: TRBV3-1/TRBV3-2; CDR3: CASSRIRETTNEKLFF
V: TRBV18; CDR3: CASSTRGGVKNIQYF
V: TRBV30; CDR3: CAWREVYGYTF
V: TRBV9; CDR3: CASSALAGGFNEQFF
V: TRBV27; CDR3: CASSSRQGADEKLFF
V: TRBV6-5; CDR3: CASSAGPGTLYGYTF
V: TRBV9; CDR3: CASSTAPGDRGGYGYTF
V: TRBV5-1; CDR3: CASSLAGTGTYEQYF
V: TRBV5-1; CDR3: CASSSSGLNYSPLHF
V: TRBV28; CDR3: CASSLSGNYGYTF
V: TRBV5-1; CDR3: CASSDGTSNEQFF
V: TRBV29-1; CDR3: CSVESYRRNTEAFF
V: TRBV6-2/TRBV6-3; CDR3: CASSYGTSGTNPTDTQYF
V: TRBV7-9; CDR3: CASSPAPRATNEKLFF
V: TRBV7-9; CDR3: CASSLGGGQGNEQFF
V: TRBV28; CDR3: CASNQVTAPYEQYF
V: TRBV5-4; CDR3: CASSLGWTGSSYNSPLHF
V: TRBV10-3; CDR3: CAIRPGQNSPLHF
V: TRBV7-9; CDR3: CASSTVDRAKELNTEAFF
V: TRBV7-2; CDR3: CASSPSQGARRYF